This T cell receptor (beta chain) was sequenced during a study of regulatory T cells in long-lasting Graves disease. Construction of the TCR beta libraries employed iRepertoire HTBI primers in conjunction with Arm-PCR of CDR3 regions. TCRdb recomputed calls from the multiplex PCR reads with MiXCR, one row per CDR3 protein. Altogether 400,000 to 500,000 distinct CDR3 sequences are present, around 15% being singletons, with the ten largest covering 20% to 25%. CDR1 is PRHDT, CDR2 FYEKMQ, per germline (reference sequence). The germline V and J ends were trimmed by 5 bases and 10 bases, with 12 bases remaining between them. The length of the CDR3 is 12 residues. The time point here: newly diagnosed GD, antithyroid drugs for less than 3 months. PBMCs provided the RNA from which the TCR library was made. This clonotype showed up just a few times. These same data were also listed under a study on T cells in Graves' hyperthyroidism and ophthalmopathy.

The chain couples TRBV13 to TRBJ2-1; no clear D gene. The sequences come from peripheral blood mononuclear cells (PBMCs), collected at new diagnosis, from a patient treated with antithyroid drugs. The sequence came from a woman between 18 and 29 years old with Graves disease. CDR3 amino acids: CASSRPRGEQFF. The CDR3 DNA sequence: TGTGCCAGCAGCAGACCACGAGGCGAGCAGTTCTTC.